Below are 27 T cell receptor beta chains sequenced from a single sample in a study of CD8+ T cells in alopecia areata. Reverse transcription of extracted RNA yielded cDNA, which provided the sequencing template. Here immunoSEQ multiplex PCR was the method, and the copy in TCRdb shows in-frame clones only, minus some. The specimen has around 100,000 clones, none found just once. Sequencing used lesional skin. The receptors stem from a C3H/HeJ mouse with alopecia areata. For this mouse line, the MHC haplotype is H2-k.

On this clone itself: The gene names given are mouse names. The sequenced fragment ends 4 residues before the CDR3 boundary, so the rest is inferred from the germline J gene. The chain has TRBV13-1 and TRBJ1-2, with D possibly matching TRBD1 (6 bases). There are 14 residues in the CDR3. V lost 4 bases and J lost 4, with 14 bases in between. The V gene's germline CDR1 is NSHNY and CDR2 SYGAGN. The CDR3 spells CASSNNRETSDYTF. The sequenced part of the CDR3 DNA is TGTGCCAGCAGTAATAACAGGGAGACCTCC.

This clone was picked up a small number of times. Gene names refer to mouse genes. With the read ending 4 residues before the CDR3 end, the germline J gene is used to fill in that end. This chain uses TRBV13-3 with TRBJ1-4; TRBD1 matches at 11 bases. Germline CDR1 NNHDY, CDR2 SYVADS. The CDR3 consists of 14 residues. The part of the CDR3 DNA that was read is TGTGCCAGCACCGGGACAGGGGGGGGCGAA. Translating it yields CASTGTGGGE. From start to end, the CDR3 is CASTGTGGGERLFF.

A remark on this clone: Gene names denote mouse genes. The DNA ends 4 residues before the CDR3 does, and the rest of the CDR3 is filled in from the germline J gene. The gene calls are TRBV13-3 and TRBJ2-1; 8 nucleotides align to TRBD2. Unmatched junction bases numbered 4, after V lost 5 bases and J lost 3 bases. Looked up from germline, CDR1 is NNHDY and CDR2 is SYVADS. CDR3 length equals 14 residues. CDR3 in amino acids: CASRKGGPYAEQFF. CDR3 DNA, as far as it was read: TGTGCCAGCAGGAAGGGGGGGCCCTATGCT.

Comments on this clone: Here the gene names and germline are mouse. The read gets to within 4 residues of the CDR3 end, and the germline J gene fills in the rest. The same CDR3 is also encoded by other DNA sequences in this sample. The genes are TRBV13-3 and TRBJ1-4; the match to TRBD1 covers 9 bases. The germline gives CDR1 NNHDY, CDR2 SYVADS. This CDR3 region has 16 residues. Trimming at V came to 0 bases and at J to 4 bases, leaving 4 bases not matched to a gene. The covered CDR3 bases are TGTGCCAGCAGTGATGGGGGGACAGGGAGCAACGAA. Encoded protein: CASSDGGTGSNE. The whole CDR3 protein is CASSDGGTGSNERLFF.

This clone was picked up a small number of times. The gene names given are mouse names. The CDR3 end is not reached by the read, which stops 4 residues before it; the germline J gene fills it in. The V and J genes are TRBV1 and TRBJ2-4; a possible D gene is TRBD2 (7 bases). The V gene's germline CDR1 is NSQYPW and CDR2 LRSPGD (reference sequence). With 3 bases removed from V and 1 base from J, the gap between germline ends came to 14 bases. This CDR3 has 16 amino acids. The CDR3 region is CTCSAQRGAGQNTLYF. The DNA read from the CDR3 is TGCACCTGCAGTGCGCAGCGGGGGGCCGGTCAAAAC.

This clone showed up just a few times. Gene names and germline match the mouse. The read terminates 4 residues ahead of where the CDR3 ends, so the germline J gene completes it. This chain links TRBV19 with TRBJ1-2; D is perhaps TRBD1 (6 bases). Trimming took off 6 bases at V and 2 bases at J, with 11 bases between the two ends. Germline V lookup: CDR1 FNHDT, CDR2 SITEND (reference sequence). The CDR3 length is 13 residues. The sequenced CDR3 bases are TGTGCCAGCACCGCCGGACAGAACTCC. Translated: CASTAGQNS. From start to end, the CDR3 is CASTAGQNSDYTF. Combining the CDR3 with reference TRBV19 and TRBJ1-2 gives the whole variable domain GGIITQTPKFLIGQEGQKLTLKCQQNFNHDTMYWYRQDSGKGLRLIYYSITENDLQKGDLSEGYDASREKKSSFSLTVTSAQKNEMAVFLCASTAGQNSDYTFGSGTRLLVI.

There are a few counts of this clone. Gene names are the mouse ones. The read stops 4 residues short of the end of the CDR3; the missing end is completed from the germline J gene. The J gene is TRBJ2-5, the V gene TRBV1, with 10 bases fitting TRBD2. Germline lookup yields CDR1 NSQYPW and CDR2 LRSPGD (reference sequence). The CDR3 is 14 residues long. CDR3 loop: CTCSPGLGADTQYF. Incomplete CDR3 DNA: TGCACCTGCAGTCCCGGACTGGGGGCGGAC.

This clone was detected a few times. Genes and germline are mouse. The CDR3 end falls 4 residues outside the read, so it is completed with the germline J gene. V is TRBV13-3 and J is TRBJ2-5; 7 positions match TRBD1. The CDR3 has 14 amino acids. Germline V CDR1 and CDR2: NNHDY, SYVADS. CDR3 in amino acids: CASSAQGLRDTQYF. CDR3 bases read: TGTGCCAGCAGTGCACAGGGGTTGAGGGAC.

This clone was observed a few times. The gene symbols are mouse symbols. The read is 4 residues too short to cover the CDR3 end, so that end is filled in from the germline J gene. The chain combines TRBV13-1 with TRBJ2-1; 9 bases line up with TRBD2. V shed 7 bases, J shed 5 bases, and the junction held 4 bases outside the gene matches. Germline CDR1 reads NSHNY; CDR2 reads SYGAGN. The CDR3 totals 13 residues. The DNA read from the CDR3 is TGTGCCAGCTGGCTGGGGGGGAATGCT. Amino acids: CASWLGGNA. The CDR3, in full, reads CASWLGGNAEQFF.

A remark on this clone: Mouse names are used for the genes. The read comes to an end 4 residues before the CDR3 does, leaving the germline J gene to fill in the end. The chain recombines TRBV1 with TRBJ2-4; the D gene is possibly TRBD2 (5 bases). The CDR3 covers 16 residues. Germline values: CDR1 NSQYPW, CDR2 LRSPGD (reference sequence). Trimming took 0 bases from V and 0 from J, leaving 10 bases between them. The CDR3 sequence is CTCSADHLGSQNTLYF. CDR3 DNA (partial): TGCACCTGCAGTGCAGATCACCTGGGCAGTCAAAAC.

This clone was counted ten times or more. Genes here carry mouse names. Read sequence stops 4 residues before the CDR3 end, and the germline J gene provides the missing end. The V call is TRBV13-3, the J call TRBJ2-3, with 9 nucleotides matching TRBD2. Germline V gene data show CDR1 as NNHDY and CDR2 as SYVADS. CDR3 length equals 15 residues. Germline trimming cut 5 bases from V and 1 base from J; bases unmatched to any gene: 5. This chain's CDR3 is CASSPWGGGAETLYF. The DNA read from the CDR3 is TGTGCCAGCAGCCCATGGGGGGGCGGTGCAGAA.

Regarding this clone: Germline and genes: mouse. The CDR3 end lies 4 residues beyond the end of the read and is filled in from the germline J gene. The chain links TRBV13-1 to TRBJ1-2; D possibly corresponds to TRBD1 (5 bases). Looked up from germline, CDR1 is NSHNY and CDR2 is SYGAGN. V lost 0 bases and J 1 base, leaving 13 bases between the germline ends. This CDR3 spans 16 amino acids. The sequenced part of the CDR3 DNA is TGTGCCAGCAGTGATGCAAAAGGACAAGAAAACTCC. Residues: CASSDAKGQENS. The whole CDR3 sequence is CASSDAKGQENSDYTF.

In this sample, this clone turned up a few times. The genes are named according to mouse. Read data end 4 residues before the CDR3 end; the end is taken from the germline J gene. This chain uses TRBV1 with TRBJ2-7; 8 bases map to TRBD2. The CDR3 consists of 15 residues. CDR1 is NSQYPW, CDR2 LRSPGD, per germline (reference sequence). The CDR3 region is CTCSAGGGGGYEQYF. CDR3 DNA (partial): TGCACCTGCAGTGCAGGAGGGGGGGGCGGGTAT.

This clone was counted a few times. Gene names and germline match the mouse. The read is 4 residues too short to cover the CDR3 end, so that end is filled in from the germline J gene. The rearrangement joins TRBV13-3 to TRBJ2-2; 9 bases align to TRBD2. There are 16 residues in the CDR3. Germline assignment: CDR1 NNHDY and CDR2 SYVADS. The J segment lost 5 bases and the V segment lost 1 base, leaving 6 bases of the junction unmatched. CDR3 region: CASSDSWGGATGQLYF. The DNA read from the CDR3 is TGTGCCAGCAGTGATAGCTGGGGGGGAGCTACCGGG. Together with reference TRBV13-3 and TRBJ2-2, the CDR3 gives the full variable domain: EAAVTQSPRSKVAVTGGKVTLSCHQTNNHDYMYWYRQDTGHGLRLIHYSYVADSTEKGDIPDGYKASRPSQENFSLILELASLSQTAVYFCASSDSWGGATGQLYFGEGSKLTVL.

Points on this clone: The genes are named according to mouse. The CDR3 goes on 4 residues after the read ends, and that part is filled in from the germline J gene. The chain recombines TRBV1 with TRBJ2-5, with 8 bases fitting TRBD2. V shed 1 base, J shed 1 base, and the junction held 4 bases outside the gene matches. Germline CDR1 reads NSQYPW; CDR2 reads LRSPGD (reference sequence). This CDR3 is 16 amino acids long. CDR3 bases read: TGCACCTGCAGTGCAGGGGGGGGCGTCGACCAAGAC. As protein: CTCSAGGGVDQD. The complete CDR3 sequence is CTCSAGGGVDQDTQYF.

Turning to this clone: Any gene name here is a mouse gene name. The missing CDR3 end, 4 residues past where the read stops, is filled in from the germline J gene. The genes are TRBV19 and TRBJ1-4, with a possible D match to TRBD1 (6 bases). The CDR3 loop spans 13 amino acids. The germline gives CDR1 FNHDT, CDR2 SITEND (reference sequence). CDR3 loop: CASSKGVSERLFF. The sequenced CDR3 bases are TGTGCCAGCAGTAAGGGGGTCAGCGAA.

This clone was detected a few times. All gene names here are mouse names. The read ends 4 residues early relative to the CDR3; the germline J gene fills the gap. The chain joins TRBV17 to TRBJ2-3; the D gene is possibly TRBD2 (7 bases). CDR1 MNHDT and CDR2 YYDKIL come from the germline V gene. V was trimmed by 6 bases and J by 3 bases, leaving 10 bases between them. The length of the CDR3 is 13 residues. The CDR3 here is CASSMGGAETLYF. The DNA read from the CDR3 is TGTGCTAGCAGCATGGGGGGCGCAGAA. The full variable domain, its missing parts supplied by reference TRBV17 and TRBJ2-3, is DTTVKQNPRYKLARVGKPVNLICSQTMNHDTMYWYQKKPNQAPKLLLFYYDKILNREADTFEKFQSSRPNNSFCSLYIGSAGLEYSAMYLCASSMGGAETLYFGSGTRLTVL.

This clone has just a few counts. Gene names are the mouse ones. CDR3 region: CASSDKGTTNSDYTF. The DNA read from the CDR3 is TGTGCCAGCAGTGATAAAGGGACAACAAACTCC. The chain recombines TRBV13-1 with TRBJ1-2; weak D call: TRBD1 (6 bases). The read comes to an end 4 residues before the CDR3 does, leaving the germline J gene to fill in the end. The CDR3 runs to 15 residues. The V and J ends lost 1 base and 0 bases respectively, with 10 bases between them. CDR1 and CDR2 (germline): NSHNY, SYGAGN.

The sample holds a few counts of this clone. Germline and genes: mouse. The observed sequence ends 4 residues before the CDR3 terminus, with the missing tail filled in from the germline J gene. The V gene is TRBV19, the J gene TRBJ1-2, with 10 bases that match TRBD1. The germline gives CDR1 FNHDT, CDR2 SITEND (reference sequence). The CDR3 contains 14 residues. The sequenced CDR3 bases are TGTGCCAGCAGCACCGGGACAGGGGTCGGC. Translating it yields CASSTGTGVG. The whole CDR3 sequence reads CASSTGTGVGDYTF.

This clone turned up a few times. A mismatch at residue 13 separates the TCRdb protein from the translated DNA, so the protein presented here was translated from the DNA. Gene names are the mouse ones. Read sequence stops 3 residues before the CDR3 end, and the germline J gene provides the missing end. V and J are TRBV1 and TRBJ1-6, with TRBD1 as a possible D gene (5 bases). TRBJ1-6 is classed as an ORF, of uncertain function. The CDR3 spans 16 residues. Germline V gene lookup returns CDR1 NSQYPW and CDR2 LRSPGD (reference sequence). Trimming cost V 6 bases and J 0 bases, with 12 bases left between them. The CDR3 sequence: CTCRDTSYSYNSPLYF. CDR3 DNA, as far as it was read: TGCACCTGCAGGGACACCTCCTATTCCTATAATTCGCCC.

Turning to this clone: Any gene name here is a mouse gene name. Read data end 4 residues before the CDR3 end; the end is taken from the germline J gene. Distinct nucleotide sequences in the sample also encode this CDR3. The chain combines TRBV13-3 with TRBJ2-7, with 12 bases identical to TRBD2. Germline V lookup: CDR1 NNHDY, CDR2 SYVADS. The CDR3 spans 15 residues. The CDR3: CASSERDWGAYEQYF. The DNA read from the CDR3 is TGTGCCAGCAGTGAGAGGGACTGGGGGGCGTAT.

Comment on this clone: Gene names are the mouse ones. The CDR3 end falls 4 residues outside the read, so it is completed with the germline J gene. This chain uses TRBV1 with TRBJ1-2; tentative D call: TRBD1 (6 bases). The V gene's germline CDR1 is NSQYPW and CDR2 LRSPGD (reference sequence). Deletions cut 3 bases from V and 2 bases from J, with 10 bases between. CDR3 length: 14 residues. CDR3 region: CTCSAAGENSDYTF. CDR3 DNA, as far as it was read: TGCACCTGCAGTGCCGCAGGGGAGAACTCC.

With respect to this clone: Gene names are the mouse ones. The read terminates 4 residues before the CDR3 end, so the remaining end is supplied by the germline J gene. The rearrangement joins TRBV19 to TRBJ2-5; 10 bases match TRBD2. CDR3 length equals 16 residues. The germline V gene encodes CDR1 FNHDT and CDR2 SITEND (reference sequence). The V gene end was trimmed by 0 bases and the J gene end by 2 bases; junction bases not matched to a gene: 3. Here the CDR3 reads CASSIGTGGFQDTQYF. Incomplete CDR3 DNA: TGTGCCAGCAGTATAGGGACTGGGGGTTTCCAAGAC. Complete variable domain (other parts from reference TRBV19 and TRBJ2-5): GGIITQTPKFLIGQEGQKLTLKCQQNFNHDTMYWYRQDSGKGLRLIYYSITENDLQKGDLSEGYDASREKKSSFSLTVTSAQKNEMAVFLCASSIGTGGFQDTQYFGPGTRLLVL.

Comment on this clone: Mouse germline and gene names are used. CDR3 DNA (partial): TGTGCCAGCAGTGATGCAAACAGGGAGGAC. Its protein is CASSDANRED. The complete CDR3 protein is CASSDANREDTQYF. The chain links TRBV13-3 to TRBJ2-5; TRBD1 is a possible D gene (6 bases). Read data end 4 residues before the CDR3 end; the end is taken from the germline J gene. There are 14 residues in the CDR3. Germline lookup yields CDR1 NNHDY and CDR2 SYVADS.

Regarding this clone: TCRdb and the translated DNA give different amino acids at residue 12; the protein presented here is the one translated from the DNA. Genes and germline come from the mouse. The CDR3 end falls 3 residues outside the read, so it is completed with the germline J gene. V gene TRBV1 combines with J gene TRBJ1-3, with D perhaps matching TRBD1 (6 bases). The V gene's germline CDR1 is NSQYPW and CDR2 LRSPGD (reference sequence). V was shortened by 2 bases and J by 1 base, with 9 bases between the two germline ends. The CDR3 runs 15 residues. The covered CDR3 bases are TGCACCTGCAGTGCACAAACAGGGTCTGGAAATACG. Its translation: CTCSAQTGSGNT. The CDR3 as a whole reads CTCSAQTGSGNTLYF.

Only a few counts were recorded for this clone. Genes and germline are mouse. The read ends 4 residues shy of where the CDR3 ends; the end is completed using the germline J gene. The gene calls are TRBV1 and TRBJ2-3; 10 bases match TRBD2. The length of the CDR3 is 16 residues. The ends lost 3 bases at V and 3 bases at J; junction bases unmatched: 6. The V gene's germline CDR1 is NSQYPW and CDR2 LRSPGD (reference sequence). The CDR3 bases that were read are TGCACCTGCAGTGCGGGGGGCTGGGGGGGCGCAGAA. As protein: CTCSAGGWGGAE. The full CDR3 reads CTCSAGGWGGAETLYF.

This clone was found a few times. The gene symbols are mouse symbols. The CDR3 end is not reached by the read, which stops 4 residues before it; the germline J gene fills it in. The chain recombines TRBV13-3 with TRBJ2-2; 8 bases line up with TRBD2. Germline assignment: CDR1 NNHDY and CDR2 SYVADS. The CDR3 has 15 residues. J lost 2 bases, V lost 6 bases, and 6 bases had no gene match. The CDR3 is CASIWGDGNTGQLYF. The sequenced part of the CDR3 DNA is TGTGCCAGCATCTGGGGGGATGGGAACACCGGG. Full variable domain (rest looked up from reference TRBV13-3 and TRBJ2-2): EAAVTQSPRSKVAVTGGKVTLSCHQTNNHDYMYWYRQDTGHGLRLIHYSYVADSTEKGDIPDGYKASRPSQENFSLILELASLSQTAVYFCASIWGDGNTGQLYFGEGSKLTVL.